The 26 T cell receptor beta chains below were found in one sample sequenced in a study of blood T cell repertoires in COVID-19. Clones were sequenced by immunoSEQ multiplex PCR, and TCRdb holds only the in-frame ones, with some missing. The sample has about 190,000 clones; approximately 86% are singletons. Sequenced material: peripheral blood. The receptors here all came from a man aged 35-49 years with active or convalescent COVID-19.

The chain combines TRBV4-3 with TRBJ2-6; TRBD2 is a possible D gene (5 bases). This CDR3 region has 16 residues. The V end was cut by 1 base, the J end by 0 bases, with 7 bases between. Germline-derived CDR1 and CDR2 are LGHNA and YSLEER. The DNA of the CDR3 is TGCGCCAGCAGCCAAGTGGGGAGCTCTGGGGCCAACGTCCTGACTTTC. This gives the protein CASSQVGSSGANVLTF.

The chain recombines TRBV21-1 with TRBJ2-7; TRBD2 was called by the table and not checked on the DNA. TRBV21-1 is a listed pseudogene. The CDR3 is 14 residues long. The CDR3 nucleotides read TGTGCCAGCAGCAAATGTGGGAGCTCCTACGAGCAGTACTTC. It encodes CASSKCGSSYEQYF.

The rearrangement joins TRBV7-3 to TRBJ2-5, with no clear D. Deletions cut 1 base from V and 0 bases from J, with 9 bases between. The CDR3 runs 15 residues. CDR1 SGHTA and CDR2 FQGTGA come from the germline V gene. CDR3 sequence reads: CASSLMAPDQETQYF. CDR3 coding DNA: TGTGCCAGCAGCTTAATGGCTCCCGACCAAGAGACCCAGTACTTC.

The chain combines TRBV6-6 with TRBJ1-1; perhaps TRBD1 as D (6 bases). CDR3 length: 11 amino acids. Between the trimmed V and J ends, which lost 6 bases and 8 bases, there was a span of 10 bases. Germline values: CDR1 MNHNY, CDR2 SVGAGI (reference sequence). In nucleotides, the CDR3 is TGTGCCAGCAGCAATACAGGGGAAGCTTTCTTT. This codes for CASSNTGEAFF.

This chain uses TRBV7-6 with TRBJ2-1; the match to TRBD2 covers 11 bases. The J segment lost 9 bases and the V segment lost 1 base, leaving 5 bases of the junction unmatched. Germline lookup yields CDR1 SGHVS and CDR2 FNYEAQ. CDR3 length: 15 amino acids. CDR3 bases: TGTGCCAGCAGCTTAGGTAGCGGGGGGGCCCTTGAGCAGTTCTTC. Translation: CASSLGSGGALEQFF.

This clone appeared a few times. The rearrangement uses TRBV4-3 and TRBJ2-7; D may be TRBD2 (5 bases). The CDR3 covers 13 residues. Germline CDR1 LGHNA, CDR2 YSLEER. V shed 0 bases and J shed 6 bases, with 9 bases lying between them. CDR3 sequence reads: CASSQEEGLEQYF. CDR3 bases: TGCGCCAGCAGCCAAGAAGAGGGCCTCGAGCAGTACTTC.

The rearrangement links TRBV14 to TRBJ2-5, with a tentative D call TRBD2 (5 bases). The CDR3 is made up of 14 amino acids. Trimming left V 3 bases short and J 3 bases short, with 11 bases between. Germline V gene lookup returns CDR1 SGHDN and CDR2 FVKESK. CDR3 bases: TGTGCCAGCAGCCAGAGGGCCGGGGAAGAGACCCAGTACTTC. This encodes CASSQRAGEETQYF.

This clone was picked up one time. The rearrangement links TRBV15 to TRBJ1-5; perhaps TRBD1 as D (6 bases). Trimming stripped 0 bases from V and 4 bases from J, with 13 bases between. This CDR3 comprises 16 residues. Germline CDR1 is LNHNV and CDR2 is YYDKDF (reference sequence). The DNA for the CDR3 is TGTGCCACCAGCAGAGATCTCGGGGGGCGGAATCAGCCCCAGCATTTT. It translates to CATSRDLGGRNQPQHF.

The chain has TRBV4-1 and TRBJ1-4, with a weak D call TRBD1 (6 bases). Germline assignment: CDR1 MGHRA and CDR2 YSYEKL. The CDR3 spans 14 residues. The V and J ends lost 4 bases and 6 bases respectively, with 12 bases between them. This CDR3 reads CASSLRTADEKLFF. For the CDR3, the DNA is TGCGCCAGCAGCCTCCGGACAGCCGATGAAAAACTGTTTTTT.

The chain joins TRBV18 to TRBJ2-3, with D maybe TRBD2 (5 bases). This CDR3 is built from 15 residues. Germline V CDR1 and CDR2: KGHSH, LQKENI. The V end lost 5 bases, the J end lost 2 bases, and 14 bases lay between the germline ends. CDR3 DNA: TGTGCCAGCTCATTCAGTGAGGGTAACACAGATACGCAGTATTTT. Translated: CASSFSEGNTDTQYF.

This clone was recorded once. The chain uses TRBV6-5 and TRBJ1-1; 10 bases map to TRBD1. The CDR3 covers 14 residues. J was trimmed by 2 bases and V by 8 bases; bases with no gene match: 5. From germline, CDR1 is MNHEY and CDR2 SVGAGI. The CDR3 DNA reads TGTGCCAGCTTCCGGGACAGGGGTAACACTGAAGCTTTCTTT. Translation gives CASFRDRGNTEAFF.

The chain recombines TRBV11-2 with TRBJ2-1; the D gene is possibly TRBD1 (5 bases). Trimming took off 6 bases at V and 9 bases at J, with 9 bases between the two ends. Germline V gene data show CDR1 as SGHAT and CDR2 as FQNNGV. The CDR3 is 11 amino acids. The CDR3 DNA is TGTGCCAGCAGACTTAGGGGTGAGCAGTTCTTC. Protein: CASRLRGEQFF.

This clone was found a few times. The V call is TRBV5-8, the J call TRBJ1-4; the D is unclear. Germline V gene data show CDR1 as SGHTS and CDR2 as YDEGEE. The length of the CDR3 is 14 residues. Trimming shortened V by 1 base and J by 8 bases, and 12 bases separated the two germline ends. CDR3 in DNA: TGTGCCAGCAGCTTGTGGCGTATCGGGGAAAAACTGTTTTTT. It is translated as CASSLWRIGEKLFF.

The CDR3, as DNA: TGTGCCAGCAGCCGGGGGACAGCTAACTCCTATAATTCACCCCTCCACTTT. Translating gives CASSRGTANSYNSPLHF. The chain combines TRBV3-1 (or the pseudogene TRBV3-2) with TRBJ1-6; 7 bases line up with TRBD1. The V gene's germline CDR1 is LGHDT and CDR2 YNNKEL (reference sequence). The J segment lost 0 bases and the V segment lost 4 bases, leaving 6 bases of the junction unmatched. This CDR3 is 17 amino acids long.

This chain links TRBV9 with TRBJ1-1, with D perhaps TRBD1 (6 bases). The CDR3 runs to 14 residues. The germline V gene encodes CDR1 SGDLS and CDR2 YYNGEE. Trimming shortened V by 4 bases and J by 3 bases, and 13 bases separated the two germline ends. This CDR3 reads CASSFRGADTEAFF. DNA for the CDR3: TGTGCCAGCAGCTTCAGGGGAGCGGACACTGAAGCTTTCTTT.

The chain links TRBV6-1 to TRBJ2-3; 9 positions match TRBD1. CDR3 length: 14 amino acids. V lost 3 bases to trimming and J lost 5 bases; unmatched junction nucleotides: 3. CDR1 is MNHNS and CDR2 is SASEGT in the germline V gene. The CDR3 region is CASSDDRGVDTQYF. The CDR3 DNA sequence: TGTGCCAGCAGTGATGACAGGGGGGTAGATACGCAGTATTTT.

The genes are TRBV13 and TRBJ1-1, with D unclear. The CDR3 spans 15 residues. Trimming removed 5 bases from V and 0 bases from J, with 13 bases in between. Germline values: CDR1 PRHDT, CDR2 FYEKMQ (reference sequence). The CDR3 DNA sequence: TGTGCCAGCAGCCTACGGACGGGGATGAACACTGAAGCTTTCTTT. Residues: CASSLRTGMNTEAFF. The whole variable domain, remainder taken from reference TRBV13 and TRBJ1-1, is AAGVIQSPRHLIKEKRETATLKCYPIPRHDTVYWYQQGPGQDPQFLISFYEKMQSDKGSIPDRFSAQQFSDYHSELNMSSLELGDSALYFCASSLRTGMNTEAFFGQGTRLTVV.

CDR3 amino acids: CASSEVLRGYEQYF. In DNA, the CDR3 is TGTGCCAGCAGTGAAGTTCTCCGGGGATACGAGCAGTACTTC. This chain joins TRBV6-1 and TRBJ2-7, with D perhaps matching TRBD2 (5 bases). CDR1 and CDR2 (germline): MNHNS, SASEGT. V dropped 1 base and J dropped 4 bases, with 11 bases sitting between them. The CDR3 contains 14 residues.

The chain couples TRBV7-2 to TRBJ2-2, with 9 bases lining up with TRBD2. This CDR3 region has 16 residues. Germline CDR1 and CDR2: SGHTA and FQGNSA. Trimming at V came to 5 bases and at J to 6 bases, leaving 10 bases not matched to a gene. The CDR3, as DNA: TGTGCCAGCAGCGCCCTAGGCGGGGGGGCCCCCGGGGAGCTGTTTTTT. Its protein product is CASSALGGGAPGELFF.

The V gene is TRBV20-1, the J gene TRBJ2-1; D is undetermined. Trimming removed 6 bases from V and 9 bases from J, with 9 bases in between. The CDR3 is 10 residues long. The germline V gene has CDR1 DFQATT and CDR2 SNEGSKA (reference sequence). CDR3 DNA: TGCAGTGCAGAGAACTTTGAGCAGTTCTTC. Protein product: CSAENFEQFF.

The chain couples TRBV9 to TRBJ2-1; tentatively, D is TRBD2 (5 bases). CDR3 size: 13 residues. Trimming cost V 0 bases and J 5 bases, with 6 bases left between them. Germline V CDR1 and CDR2: SGDLS, YYNGEE. CDR3 region: CASSVEGDNEQFF. For the CDR3, the DNA is TGTGCCAGCAGCGTAGAGGGAGACAATGAGCAGTTCTTC. Complete variable domain (other parts from reference TRBV9 and TRBJ2-1): DSGVTQTPKHLITATGQRVTLRCSPRSGDLSVYWYQQSLDQGLQFLIQYYNGEERAKGNILERFSAQQFPDLHSELNLSSLELGDSALYFCASSVEGDNEQFFGPGTRLTVL.

The CDR3 DNA is TGTGCCAGCAGCCCAGTCCAAGAGACCCAGTACTTC. Protein product: CASSPVQETQYF. The chain recombines TRBV7-8 with TRBJ2-5, with D hard to call. V was cut by 5 bases and J by 1 base, with 5 bases left in between. The germline gives CDR1 SGHVS, CDR2 FQNEAQ. The CDR3 runs 12 residues. Full variable domain (outside the CDR3, taken from reference TRBV7-8 and TRBJ2-5): GAGVSQSPRYKVAKRGQDVALRCDPISGHVSLFWYQQALGQGPEFLTYFQNEAQLDKSGLPSDRFFAERPEGSVSTLKIQRTQQEDSAVYLCASSPVQETQYFGPGTRLLVL.

V and J are TRBV4-2 and TRBJ1-5, with TRBD1 identical over 8 bases. This CDR3 has 19 residues. Looked up from germline, CDR1 is LGHNA and CDR2 is YNFKEQ. V dropped 0 bases and J dropped 3; count of bases not matched to a gene: 13. Here the CDR3 reads CASSQERTGPKGHNQPQHF. The CDR3 DNA follows: TGTGCCAGCAGCCAAGAGAGGACAGGGCCAAAGGGGCACAATCAGCCCCAGCATTTT.

The V call is TRBV2, the J call TRBJ2-5, with D maybe TRBD2 (5 bases). Germline V lookup: CDR1 SNHLY, CDR2 FYNNEI. Trimming left V 5 bases short and J 2 bases short, with 9 bases between. The length of the CDR3 is 13 residues. CDR3: CASSREQQETQYF. In nucleotides, the CDR3 is TGTGCCAGCAGTCGGGAACAGCAAGAGACCCAGTACTTC.

Note on this clone: The DNA is omitted, as the CDR3 cannot be located on it reliably, and the CDR3 follows TCRdb's listing. The genes are TRBV6-2 or TRBV6-3 and TRBJ1-5. The germline gives CDR1 MNHEY, CDR2 SVGEGT. The CDR3 is 12 amino acids in total, end residues counted. CDR3: CASSSSTGPQHF.

This chain links TRBV4-2 with TRBJ2-2; 8 bases are a match to TRBD2. The germline CDR1 and CDR2 sequences are LGHNA and YNFKEQ. The CDR3 has 17 residues. The junction had 4 bases not matched to a gene; V was cut back by 0 bases and J by 1 base. CDR3 in amino acids: CASSQDDAGGNTGELFF. CDR3 in DNA: TGTGCCAGCAGCCAAGATGACGCGGGGGGGAACACCGGGGAGCTGTTTTTT.